Included here is one T cell receptor (beta chain) sequence, with context. The table lists this clone with a count of one. What antigen it recognizes has not been identified. No base-level quality is on record; no much larger clone is a single base apart. This record comes from a study of blood T cell repertoires in COVID-19 (dated by TCRdb to the early 2020s). Regarding the research as a whole: Samples from collaborators originated in the United States, Italy and Spain and spanned both the acute and convalescent phases of COVID-19. Samples came from the ongoing ImmuneRACE study (first 160 participants) plus 1,254 subjects from 6 global collaborators. Nearly every sample came with metadata listing a de-identified subject ID, COVID-19 status, age in years and sex. The dataset comprised deeply sampled blood TCRbeta repertoires from subjects exposed to, actively infected with, or recovered from COVID-19. The prospective study material was composed of cDNA or gDNA derived from T cells, B-cell-depleted T cells, or PBMCs. Where available, HLA class I and class II types were obtained from metadata supplied by the sample provider rather than from assay-based typing. The repertoires were released in a freely available public database meant as a resource for research on the immune response to SARS-CoV-2.

CDR1 and CDR2 were assigned from the germline V gene as MNHEY and SVGAGI. A distance of 14 bases separates the germline ends of V and J, which lose 1 base and 4 bases respectively. The CDR3 runs 15 residues from the cysteine to the phenylalanine. CDR3 DNA is the only sequence kept; it has 45 bases, read in frame from the first base. Broad study findings and their caveats: How much clinical and demographic metadata was included differed by source and by participant, and the metadata was provided uncurated.

Participants in the prospective study were enrolled through a virtual design, were aged about 18 to 90 years, and lived in approximately 24 United States geographic areas. In the prospective study, cohorts were assigned on the basis of participant-reported clinical history obtained from a screening survey and a study questionnaire. For ImmuneRACE Cohort 3, a participant was defined as recovered based on two consecutive negative NP/OP PCR tests, clearance by a healthcare professional, or resolution of symptoms. In the prospective study, whole blood, serum and a nasopharyngeal or oropharyngeal swab were collected from each participant by mobile phlebotomists. Additional blood draws and questionnaires over a roughly two-month period could optionally be provided by prospective study participants. Before DNA extraction, prospective study blood samples were shipped either frozen or at room temperature.

TCRbeta CDR3 regions were amplified from genomic DNA using the immunoSEQ Assay, a bias-controlled multiplex PCR. As for the original processing: Within the assay, amplification of reference gene primers was used to estimate how many nucleated cells each sample contained. To quantify the absolute abundance of each unique TCRbeta CDR3 rearrangement, sequence reads were collapsed and filtered. Productive Simpson clonality was computed per sample as the square root of Simpson's diversity index over productive rearrangements. In its TCRdb copy, this immuneACCESS table keeps in-frame sequences only and misses some clones. Where compared with another copy, unresolved V genes explain less than half of these, and the others have no known cause. V and J calls and clone size are those listed in that table; D and trimming were worked out from the DNA. The sample table shows around 480,000 clones, and 87% are seen once. Of the sample, roughly 0.7% falls within the top ten clones.

This TCR was sampled from a woman aged 18-30 years who had recovered from COVID-19. The sample consisted of PBMCs or T cells enriched from blood (not recorded which). The chain employs TRBV6-5 and TRBJ2-7; a tentative D call is TRBD1 (6 bases match). The DNA sequence reads TGTGCCAGCAGTTACTATGCAGGGGAAAGGTACGAGCAGTACTTC. This gives the protein CASSYYAGERYEQYF.